One and the same sample provided the 18 T cell receptor beta chains below, sequenced in a study of regulatory T cells in long-lasting Graves disease. The TCR beta library used iRepertoire HTBI primers with Arm-PCR amplification of CDR3. TCRdb redid the calling of the multiplex PCR reads with MiXCR, one entry per CDR3 protein. Of 400,000 to 500,000 distinct CDR3 sequences in the sample, 11% to 15% were seen once. Noted time point: newly diagnosed GD, antithyroid drugs for less than 3 months. PBMCs were the source of the RNA used for TCR sequencing. The data were also submitted as part of a second study, on T cells in Graves' hyperthyroidism and ophthalmopathy.

Specimen: peripheral blood mononuclear cells (PBMCs), collected at new diagnosis, from a patient treated with antithyroid drugs. The receptor set was obtained from a woman in her forties or fifties with Graves disease.

This clonotype was picked up many times. The chain employs TRBV24-1 and TRBJ1-5; the D is unclear. The germline CDR1 and CDR2 sequences are KGHDR and SFDVKD. The germline V and J ends were trimmed by 1 base and 6 bases, with 9 bases remaining between them. The CDR3 has 14 amino acids. As DNA, the CDR3 is TGTGCCACCAGTGATTTCGGCAGGTCTCAGCCCCAGCATTTT. It specifies CATSDFGRSQPQHF.

This clonotype was seen at least ten times. The chain has TRBV6-1 and TRBJ2-5, with TRBD2 matching 11 bases. Germline-derived CDR1 and CDR2 are MNHNS and SASEGT. Trimming cost V 1 base and J 3 bases; bases outside gene matches: 7. The CDR3 is 17 amino acids. The CDR3 bases are TGTGCCAGCAGTGAAGGGGCTACGGGACTAGCGGAAGAGACCCAGTACTTC. This codes for CASSEGATGLAEETQYF.

This clonotype was seen at least ten times. The J gene is TRBJ2-7, the V gene TRBV10-3; 8 positions agree with TRBD2. Germline-derived CDR1 and CDR2 are ENHRY and SYGVKD. The CDR3 contains 15 residues. V was clipped by 3 bases and J by 3 bases; unmatched bases: 7. CDR3 sequence (DNA): TGTGCCATCAGTGATCCGAGCGGGAGCAGCTACGAGCAGTACTTC. Translation: CAISDPSGSSYEQYF.

This clonotype was detected many times. The CDR3 DNA reads TGTGCCAGCAGCACGGACAGAAACAATGAGCAGTTCTTC. The encoded protein is CASSTDRNNEQFF. V usage is TRBV7-9 and J usage is TRBJ2-1, with a possible D match to TRBD1 (6 bases). This CDR3 contains 13 residues. Trimming removed 5 bases from V and 5 bases from J, with 10 bases in between. Germline V CDR1 and CDR2: SEHNR, FQNEAQ (reference sequence).

This clonotype has only a few counts. The chain combines TRBV4-1 with TRBJ1-5; TRBD1 aligns across 7 bases. CDR3 size: 16 residues. CDR1 MGHRA and CDR2 YSYEKL come from the germline V gene. Germline trimming cut 0 bases from V and 3 bases from J; bases unmatched to any gene: 5. Here the CDR3 reads CASSQDEGALNQPQHF. As DNA, the CDR3 is TGCGCCAGCAGCCAAGATGAGGGGGCCCTCAATCAGCCCCAGCATTTT.

This clonotype was seen repeatedly, ten times or more. The chain employs TRBV28 and TRBJ1-5; a weak D match, TRBD1 (5 bases). V was trimmed by 3 bases and J by 2 bases, leaving 14 bases between them. The CDR3 runs 16 residues. The germline V gene has CDR1 MDHEN and CDR2 SYDVKM. CDR3 protein: CASSFAGGWGNQPQHF. Written as DNA, the CDR3 is TGTGCCAGCAGTTTTGCGGGGGGATGGGGCAATCAGCCCCAGCATTTT.

This clonotype was observed at least ten times. This chain connects TRBV12-3 or TRBV12-4 to TRBJ2-1; 7 bases match TRBD2. The V gene end was trimmed by 2 bases and the J gene end by 6 bases; junction bases not matched to a gene: 7. This CDR3 comprises 15 residues. Written as DNA, the CDR3 is TGTGCCAGCAGTTTAAGCGCGGGAGTGACCAATGAGCAGTTCTTC. This translates into CASSLSAGVTNEQFF.

Ten or more counts support this clonotype. The rearrangement links TRBV5-1 to TRBJ2-1; 12 bases are a match to TRBD2. The trim removed 0 bases at V and 7 bases at J, leaving 14 bases unmatched. The CDR3 totals 19 residues. In germline, CDR1 is SGHRS, CDR2 YFSETQ. DNA of the CDR3: TGCGCCAGCAGCTTGGCCGGAACTCTAGCGGGAGGGGGTGTGAATGAGCAGTTCTTC. This codes for CASSLAGTLAGGGVNEQFF. The full variable domain, with the rest looked up from reference TRBV5-1 and TRBJ2-1, is KAGVTQTPRYLIKTRGQQVTLSCSPISGHRSVSWYQQTPGQGLQFLFEYFSETQRNKGNFPGRFSGRQFSNSRSEMNVSTLELGDSALYLCASSLAGTLAGGGVNEQFFGPGTRLTVL.

As to this clonotype: Given a much more abundant clone one base away, this may be a read error. This chain connects TRBV2 to TRBJ2-5, with D possibly being TRBD2 (6 bases). The CDR3 totals 12 residues. Germline lookup yields CDR1 SNHLY and CDR2 FYNNEI. DNA for the CDR3: TGTGCCAGTGACGGGAGTCAAGAGATCCAGTACTTC. Translating gives CASDGSQEIQYF. Together with reference TRBV2 and TRBJ2-5, the CDR3 gives the full variable domain: EPEVTQTPSHQVTQMGQEVILRCVPISNHLYFYWYRQILGQKVEFLVSFYNNEISEKSEIFDDQFSVERPDGSNFTLKIRSTKLEDSAMYFCASDGSQEIQYFGPGTRLLVL.

The sample holds many counts of this clonotype. The V and J genes are TRBV10-1 and TRBJ2-7, with TRBD2 as a possible D gene (5 bases). Trimming removed 2 bases at V and 2 bases at J, with 13 bases between. Germline assignment: CDR1 WNHNN and CDR2 SYGVQD (reference sequence). This CDR3 is built from 15 residues. CDR3 sequence (DNA): TGCGCCAGCAGTGAGCATCAGTCGGGAACCTACGAGCAGTACTTC. Translation: CASSEHQSGTYEQYF.

The chain links TRBV9 to TRBJ2-7, with D perhaps TRBD1 (6 bases). The CDR3 contains 13 residues. CDR1 is SGDLS, CDR2 YYNGEE, per germline. V was trimmed by 3 bases and J by 7 bases, leaving 14 bases between them. CDR3 nucleotide sequence: TGTGCCAGCAGCGCCGCAGGGGTGGAAGAGCAGTACTTC. Translation: CASSAAGVEEQYF.

The chain employs TRBV2 and TRBJ1-4; TRBD1 is a possible D gene (6 bases). V was shortened by 2 bases and J by 5 bases, with 12 bases between the two germline ends. The CDR3 is 15 amino acids. CDR1 is SNHLY, CDR2 FYNNEI, per germline. CDR3 amino acids: CASSEQGIRNEKLFF. The CDR3 coding sequence is TGTGCCAGCAGTGAACAGGGGATCAGGAATGAAAAACTGTTTTTT.

The chain uses TRBV4-2 and TRBJ2-1; 10 bases are a match to TRBD2. V gave up 5 bases and J gave up 5 bases; unmatched junction bases: 3. This CDR3 is 14 amino acids long. Looked up from germline, CDR1 is LGHNA and CDR2 is YNFKEQ. CDR3 protein: CASSDSGRDNEQFF. CDR3 coding DNA: TGTGCCAGCAGCGACAGCGGGAGGGACAATGAGCAGTTCTTC.

V usage is TRBV19 and J usage is TRBJ2-5; possible D gene TRBD2, 5 bases. V was pared by 9 bases and J by 5 bases, with 10 bases between. CDR1 and CDR2 (germline): LNHDA, SQIVND (reference sequence). The CDR3 totals 11 residues. CDR3 coding DNA: TGTGCCAGCAATTCGGGGGAGACCCAGTACTTC. Encoded protein: CASNSGETQYF.

This clonotype was counted between two and nine times. The CDR3 nucleotides read TGCAGCGTGCCCGGACAGGAAGGGACTGAAGCTTTCTTT. Amino acid sequence: CSVPGQEGTEAFF. The chain joins TRBV29-1 to TRBJ1-1; 7 bases agree with TRBD1. In germline, CDR1 is SQVTM, CDR2 ANQGSEA. The CDR3 consists of 13 residues. Trimming at V came to 6 bases and at J to 5 bases, leaving 9 bases not matched to a gene.

The chain is built from TRBV29-1 and TRBJ2-3, with 14 bases that match TRBD2. There are 17 residues in the CDR3. In germline, CDR1 is SQVTM, CDR2 ANQGSEA. With V trimmed by 3 bases and J by 5 bases, 10 bases remained unmatched. The CDR3 DNA sequence: TGCAGCGTTGAGGGGGTGGGACTAGCGGGAGCGGGAGATACGCAGTATTTT. It yields the protein CSVEGVGLAGAGDTQYF.

This clonotype occurred a few times. The chain has TRBV10-2 and TRBJ2-7; no firm D call. Trimming removed 1 base from V and 1 base from J, with 11 bases in between. The CDR3 length is 15 residues. Germline V gene lookup returns CDR1 WSHSY and CDR2 SAAADI. The CDR3 bases are TGCGCCAGCAGTGAGTGGGCCCGAGCGTCCTACGAGCAGTACTTC. Residues: CASSEWARASYEQYF.

This clonotype was recorded at least ten times. J is TRBJ2-7 and V is TRBV27; 12 bases are a match to TRBD2. CDR1 is MNHEY, CDR2 SMNVEV, per germline (reference sequence). The CDR3 has 17 amino acids. V shed 8 bases and J 2 bases; nucleotides not matched to a gene: 13. The chain's CDR3 is CASVGMTSGSLAYEQYF. The CDR3 nucleotides read TGTGCCAGCGTCGGGATGACTAGCGGGAGTTTAGCCTACGAGCAGTACTTC.